The sequence of this T cell receptor beta chain was determined in a study of cytomegalovirus exposure and HLA in healthy donors. The PCR employed 60 Vbeta primers together with 13 Jbeta primers. Produced via immunoSEQ multiplex PCR; TCRdb's table is partial and in-frame only. This table lists 60,000 or so clones. The CDR3 has 15 amino acids. Looked up from germline, CDR1 is SGHRS and CDR2 is YFSETQ. Trimming cost V 4 bases and J 6 bases; bases outside gene matches: 8. Remarks on this clone: Its target is not known.

Study conclusions and caveats: Earlier findings revealed that most TCR beta V segments proved productive either about 87% or about 30% of the time. The sole available immune exposure information was CMV serostatus.

V usage is TRBV5-1 and J usage is TRBJ1-2, with 11 bases identical to TRBD1. The sequenced sample consisted of PBMCs. This receptor was identified in a woman younger than 35 in good health and CMV-seronegative. The CDR3 loop is CASSAPDRGRNGYTF. The CDR3 nucleotides are TGCGCCAGCAGCGCACCGGACAGGGGGCGTAATGGCTACACCTTC.